This TCR beta chain was found in a study of blood T cell repertoires in COVID-19. V shed 5 bases, J shed 2 bases, and the junction held 6 bases outside the gene matches. The CDR3 totals 17 residues. The germline V gene has CDR1 SGHAT and CDR2 FQNNGV. Profiling relied on immunoSEQ multiplex PCR, and the TCRdb table lists in-frame clones only, not all of them. The table lists tens of thousands of clones, about 89% of them singletons, with 24% in the top ten. The rearrangement joins TRBV11-2 to TRBJ2-3; 14 nucleotides align to TRBD2. Input material: peripheral blood. The TCR was taken from a man aged 45-65 years with active or convalescent COVID-19. The CDR3 protein is CASSPGLAGVSTDTQYF. The CDR3 region has the DNA TGTGCCAGCAGCCCGGGACTAGCGGGAGTTTCCACAGATACGCAGTATTTT.